One and the same sample provided the 13 T cell receptor beta chains below, sequenced in a study of blood T cell repertoires in COVID-19. Profiling relied on immunoSEQ multiplex PCR, and the TCRdb table lists in-frame clones only, not all of them. The repertoire consists of 90,000 to 95,000 clones, with 70% to 90% occurring once and the leading ten covering 7.5% to 10%. Sequencing used peripheral blood. These receptor sequences come from a woman in her 70s with acute or convalescent COVID-19.

CDR3 nucleotide sequence: TGTGCCAGTAGAGGAACGGCGGTAGAGACCCAGTACTTC. It translates to CASRGTAVETQYF. The rearrangement joins TRBV19 to TRBJ2-5, with unresolved D. The CDR3 contains 13 residues. V lost 6 bases, J lost 4 bases, and 12 bases lay in between. Germline CDR1 LNHDA, CDR2 SQIVND (reference sequence).

The chain couples TRBV7-6 to TRBJ2-2, with 12 bases aligning to TRBD2. The germline V gene encodes CDR1 SGHVS and CDR2 FNYEAQ. The CDR3 loop spans 18 amino acids. The trim removed 0 bases at V and 3 bases at J, leaving 5 bases unmatched. In DNA, the CDR3 is TGTGCCAGCAGCTTAGCCTCTAGCGGGAGGGTTGACACCGGGGAGCTGTTTTTT. Encoded protein: CASSLASSGRVDTGELFF.

The chain joins TRBV23-1 to TRBJ2-4, with 7 bases matching TRBD1. TRBV23-1 is flagged as an ORF with uncertain function. This CDR3 contains 18 residues. The ends lost 0 bases at V and 11 bases at J; junction bases unmatched: 19. The CDR3 region is CASSQSVLPGTATVLQYF. The CDR3 region has the DNA TGCGCCAGCAGTCAATCGGTGCTGCCCGGGACAGCAACCGTTCTTCAGTACTTC.

The CDR3 nucleotides are TGTGCCAGCAGTCCCGGGACAGGGTACACCGGGGAGCTGTTTTTT. It encodes CASSPGTGYTGELFF. This sequence joins TRBV27 and TRBJ2-2; 9 nucleotides agree with TRBD1. CDR1 and CDR2 (germline): MNHEY, SMNVEV (reference sequence). Trimming removed 5 bases from V and 3 bases from J; junction bases left unmatched: 4. CDR3 length: 15 residues.

The V call is TRBV4-1, the J call TRBJ1-4; TRBD1 might be the D (5 bases). In germline, CDR1 is MGHRA, CDR2 YSYEKL. The CDR3 sequence is 17 residues long. V shed 4 bases and J shed 5 bases, with 20 bases lying between them. The CDR3 DNA reads as TGCGCCAGCAGCCTCAGCGCCCCCCCAGGGAAGAATGAAAAACTGTTTTTT. Its protein product is CASSLSAPPGKNEKLFF.

This chain links TRBV5-1 with TRBJ1-3; no clear D. The CDR3 has 15 residues. CDR1 and CDR2 from the germline V gene are SGHRS and YFSETQ. V lost 0 bases, J lost 3 bases, and 10 bases lay in between. This CDR3 is CASSLGHLSGNTIYF. The CDR3 region has the DNA TGCGCCAGCAGCTTGGGACATTTGAGTGGAAACACCATATATTTT.

The chain uses TRBV6-5 and TRBJ2-7; D is undetermined. This CDR3 spans 13 amino acids. Germline V gene data show CDR1 as MNHEY and CDR2 as SVGAGI. Deletions cut 6 bases from V and 0 bases from J, with 9 bases between. The CDR3 nucleotides read TGTGCCAGCAGCATTGGCAGCTCCTACGAGCAGTACTTC. Translation: CASSIGSSYEQYF.

This rearrangement joins TRBV29-1 to TRBJ2-3; 8 positions agree with TRBD1. Germline V gene lookup returns CDR1 SQVTM and CDR2 ANQGSEA. The CDR3 contains 12 residues. Trimming at V came to 6 bases and at J to 6 bases, leaving 5 bases not matched to a gene. In nucleotides, the CDR3 is TGCAGCGTCGTTCAGGGGGCGGATACGCAGTATTTT. It translates to CSVVQGADTQYF.

This clone was recorded only once. The chain combines TRBV19 with TRBJ1-2; unclear D gene. V dropped 5 bases and J dropped 7 bases, with 11 bases sitting between them. The CDR3 is 12 amino acids. Germline values: CDR1 LNHDA, CDR2 SQIVND (reference sequence). The CDR3 coding sequence is TGTGCCAGTAGTCCCACGGGTGTTGGCTACACCTTC. Encoded protein: CASSPTGVGYTF. The full variable domain, its missing parts supplied by reference TRBV19 and TRBJ1-2, is DGGITQSPKYLFRKEGQNVTLSCEQNLNHDAMYWYRQDPGQGLRLIYYSQIVNDFQKGDIAEGYSVSREKKESFPLTVTSAQKNPTAFYLCASSPTGVGYTFGSGTRLTVV.

The chain has TRBV13 and TRBJ1-1, with 7 bases aligning to TRBD1. The CDR3 totals 14 residues. Trimming at V came to 5 bases and at J to 1 base, leaving 4 bases not matched to a gene. Germline assignment: CDR1 PRHDT and CDR2 FYEKMQ (reference sequence). The CDR3 loop is CASSQGQRNTEAFF. CDR3 DNA: TGTGCCAGCAGCCAGGGACAGCGGAACACTGAAGCTTTCTTT.

This clone was detected once. The chain recombines TRBV27 with TRBJ2-3; D unresolved. From germline, CDR1 is MNHEY and CDR2 SMNVEV (reference sequence). This CDR3 region has 15 residues. Trimming shortened V by 2 bases and J by 1 base, and 10 bases separated the two germline ends. CDR3: CASSLLAWRTDTQYF. In DNA form, the CDR3 reads TGTGCCAGCAGTTTACTCGCCTGGCGCACAGATACGCAGTATTTT.

The chain links TRBV7-3 to TRBJ2-5; D unclear. Trimming took off 3 bases at V and 5 bases at J, with 10 bases between the two ends. The germline V gene encodes CDR1 SGHTA and CDR2 FQGTGA. CDR3 length: 13 residues. CDR3 protein: CASSFGSGETQYF. CDR3 bases: TGTGCCAGCAGCTTCGGTTCCGGGGAGACCCAGTACTTC. Looking up the rest from reference TRBV7-3 and TRBJ2-5 gives the full variable domain: GAGVSQTPSNKVTEKGKYVELRCDPISGHTALYWYRQSLGQGPEFLIYFQGTGAADDSGLPNDRFFAVRPEGSVSTLKIQRTERGDSAVYLCASSFGSGETQYFGPGTRLLVL.

J is TRBJ1-2 and V is TRBV3-1 (or the pseudogene TRBV3-2), with 9 bases matching TRBD1. The CDR3 extends over 17 amino acids. Germline V CDR1 and CDR2: LGHDT, YNNKEL (reference sequence). The V segment lost 3 bases and the J segment 4 bases; nucleotides outside the gene matches: 12. CDR3 coding DNA: TGTGCCAGCAGCCACCGAGGTGTGGGACAGGGAGCCTATGGCTACACCTTC. Its protein is CASSHRGVGQGAYGYTF.